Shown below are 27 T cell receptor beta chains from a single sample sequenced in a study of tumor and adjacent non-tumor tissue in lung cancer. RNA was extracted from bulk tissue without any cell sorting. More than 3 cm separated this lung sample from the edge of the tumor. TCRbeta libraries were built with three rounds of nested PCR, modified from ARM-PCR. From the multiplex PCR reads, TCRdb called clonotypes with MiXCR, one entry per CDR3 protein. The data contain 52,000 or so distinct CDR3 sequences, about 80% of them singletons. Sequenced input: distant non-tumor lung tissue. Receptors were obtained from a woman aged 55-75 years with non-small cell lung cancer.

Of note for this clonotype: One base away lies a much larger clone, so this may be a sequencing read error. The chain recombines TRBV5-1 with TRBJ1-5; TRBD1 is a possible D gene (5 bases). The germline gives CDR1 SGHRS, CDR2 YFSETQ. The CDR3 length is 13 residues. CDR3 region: CASSREGSQAQHF. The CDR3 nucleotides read TGCGCCAGCAGCCGGGAGGGGAGTCAGGCCCAGCATTTT.

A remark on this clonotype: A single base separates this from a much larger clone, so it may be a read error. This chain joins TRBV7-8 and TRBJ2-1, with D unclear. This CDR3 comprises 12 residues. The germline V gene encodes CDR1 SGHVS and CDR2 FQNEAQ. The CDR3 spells CASNLGPGEQFF. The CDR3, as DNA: TGTGCCAGCAACTTAGGTCCCGGGGAGCAGTTCTTC.

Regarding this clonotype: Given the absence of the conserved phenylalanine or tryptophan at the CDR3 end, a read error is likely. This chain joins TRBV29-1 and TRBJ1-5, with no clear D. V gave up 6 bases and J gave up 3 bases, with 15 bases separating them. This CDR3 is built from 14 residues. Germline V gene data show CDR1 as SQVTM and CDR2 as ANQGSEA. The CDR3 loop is CSVNRGGDNQPQHS. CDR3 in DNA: TGCAGCGTCAACCGGGGTGGGGACAATCAGCCCCAGCATTCT.

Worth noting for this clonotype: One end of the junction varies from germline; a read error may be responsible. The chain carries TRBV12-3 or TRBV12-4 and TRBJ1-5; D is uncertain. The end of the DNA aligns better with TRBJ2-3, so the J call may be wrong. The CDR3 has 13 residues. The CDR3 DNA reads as TGTACCAGCAGTTTTGGCCCCAATCAGCCCCAGTATTTT. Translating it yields CTSSFGPNQPQYF.

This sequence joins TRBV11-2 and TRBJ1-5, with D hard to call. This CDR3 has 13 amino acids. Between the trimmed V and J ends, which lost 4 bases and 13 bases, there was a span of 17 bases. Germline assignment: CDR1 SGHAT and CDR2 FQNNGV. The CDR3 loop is CASSYHSYQSQHF. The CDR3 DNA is TGTGCCAGCAGCTATCATAGCTATCAGTCTCAGCATTTT.

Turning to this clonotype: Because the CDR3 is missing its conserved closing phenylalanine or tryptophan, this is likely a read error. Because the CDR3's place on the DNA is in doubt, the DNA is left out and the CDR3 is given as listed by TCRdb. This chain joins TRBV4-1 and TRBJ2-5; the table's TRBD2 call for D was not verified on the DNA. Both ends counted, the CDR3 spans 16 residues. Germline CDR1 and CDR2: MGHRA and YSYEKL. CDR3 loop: CASSQDGLAGGETQNI.

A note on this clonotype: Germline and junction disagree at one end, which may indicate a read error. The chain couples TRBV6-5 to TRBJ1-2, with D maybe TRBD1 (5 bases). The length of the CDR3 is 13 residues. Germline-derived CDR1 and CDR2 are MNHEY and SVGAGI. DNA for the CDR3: TGTGCCAGTAGATTACCGGGACGTCATGACTACATCTTC. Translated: CASRLPGRHDYIF.

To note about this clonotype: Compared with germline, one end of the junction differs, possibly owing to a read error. For the CDR3, the DNA is TGCGCCAGCAGTCGAGGACAGGAGAGCTCTGGTGCCAGCGTCCTGACTTTC. It yields the protein CASSRGQESSGASVLTF. The rearrangement uses TRBV4-3 and TRBJ2-6; 7 nucleotides line up with TRBD1. Germline lookup yields CDR1 LGHNA and CDR2 YSLEER. CDR3 length: 17 amino acids.

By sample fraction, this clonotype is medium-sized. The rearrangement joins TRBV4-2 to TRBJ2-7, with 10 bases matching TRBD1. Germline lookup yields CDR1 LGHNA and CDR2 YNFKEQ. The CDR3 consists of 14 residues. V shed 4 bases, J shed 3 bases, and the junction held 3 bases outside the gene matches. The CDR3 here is CASSPGTGDYEQYF. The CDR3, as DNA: TGTGCCAGCAGCCCCGGGACAGGGGACTACGAGCAGTACTTC.

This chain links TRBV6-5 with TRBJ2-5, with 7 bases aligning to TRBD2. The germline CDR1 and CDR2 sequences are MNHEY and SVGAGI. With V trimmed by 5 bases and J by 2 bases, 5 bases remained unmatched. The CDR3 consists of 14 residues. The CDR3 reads CASSLTGGQETQYF. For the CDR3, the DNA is TGTGCCAGCAGTCTGACGGGGGGTCAAGAGACCCAGTACTTC.

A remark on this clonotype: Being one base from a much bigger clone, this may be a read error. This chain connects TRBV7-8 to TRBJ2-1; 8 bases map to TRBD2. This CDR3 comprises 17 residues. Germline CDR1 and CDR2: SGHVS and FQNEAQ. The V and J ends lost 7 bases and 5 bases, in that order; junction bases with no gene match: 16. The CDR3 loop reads CASKTDLAGARNNEQFF. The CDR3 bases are TGTGCCAGCAAGACTGACCTAGCGGGTGCTCGGAACAATGAGCAGTTCTTC.

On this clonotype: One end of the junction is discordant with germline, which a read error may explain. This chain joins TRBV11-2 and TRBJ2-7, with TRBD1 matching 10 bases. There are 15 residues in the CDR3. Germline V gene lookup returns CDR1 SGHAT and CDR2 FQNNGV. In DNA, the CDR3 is TGTGGCAGCAGCTCGGGGACAGGGGCCTTTCACGAACAATACTTC. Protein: CGSSSGTGAFHEQYF.

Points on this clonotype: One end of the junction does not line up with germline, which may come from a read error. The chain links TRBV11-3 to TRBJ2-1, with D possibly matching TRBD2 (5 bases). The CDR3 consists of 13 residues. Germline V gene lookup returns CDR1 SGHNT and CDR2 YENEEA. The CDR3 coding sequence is TGTGCTAGCAGCGACCACGGGGTTCCGGATCAGTTCTTC. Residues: CASSDHGVPDQFF.

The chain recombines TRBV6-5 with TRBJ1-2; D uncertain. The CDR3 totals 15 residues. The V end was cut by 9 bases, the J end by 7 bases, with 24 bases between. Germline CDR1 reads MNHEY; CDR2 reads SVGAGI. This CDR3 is CASSQSTPLGCGYTF. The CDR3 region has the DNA TGTGCCAGTAGCCAATCAACTCCCCTTGGCTGTGGCTACACCTTC.

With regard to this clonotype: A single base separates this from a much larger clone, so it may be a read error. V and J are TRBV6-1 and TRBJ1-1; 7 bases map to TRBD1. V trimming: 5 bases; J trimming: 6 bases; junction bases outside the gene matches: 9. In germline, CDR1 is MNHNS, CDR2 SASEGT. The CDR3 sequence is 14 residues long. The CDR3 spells CASSRGDRSAEAFF. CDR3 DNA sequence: TGTGCCAGCAGTAGGGGGGACAGATCCGCTGAAGCTTTCTTT.

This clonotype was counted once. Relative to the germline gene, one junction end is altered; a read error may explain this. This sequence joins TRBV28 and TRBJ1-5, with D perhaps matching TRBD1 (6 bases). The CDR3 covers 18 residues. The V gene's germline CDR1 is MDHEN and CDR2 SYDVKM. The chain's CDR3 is CASSLSGRGGICNQPHHF. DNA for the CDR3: TGTGCCAGCAGTTTATCAGGAAGGGGGGGGATATGCAATCAGCCCCACCATTTT.

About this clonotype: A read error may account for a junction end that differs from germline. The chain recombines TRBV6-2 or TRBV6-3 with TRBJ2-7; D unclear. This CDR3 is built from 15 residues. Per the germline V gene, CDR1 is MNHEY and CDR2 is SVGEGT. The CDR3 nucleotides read TGTGCCAGCAGTCACTCTGACGGAACCACTTACGAGCAGTACTTC. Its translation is CASSHSDGTTYEQYF.

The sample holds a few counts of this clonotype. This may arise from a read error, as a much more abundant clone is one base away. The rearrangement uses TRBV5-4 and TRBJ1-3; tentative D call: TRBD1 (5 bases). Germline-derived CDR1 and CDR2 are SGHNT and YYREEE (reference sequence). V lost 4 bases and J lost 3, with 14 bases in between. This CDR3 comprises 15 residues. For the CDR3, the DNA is TGTGCCAGCAGCCCCGGGGCAGAGCTTGGAAACACCATATATTTT. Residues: CASSPGAELGNTIYF.

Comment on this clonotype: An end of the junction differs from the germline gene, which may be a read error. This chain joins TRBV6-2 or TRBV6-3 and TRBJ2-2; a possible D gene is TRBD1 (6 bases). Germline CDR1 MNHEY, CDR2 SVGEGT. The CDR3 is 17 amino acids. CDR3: CASSYIQHRANTGELFF. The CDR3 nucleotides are TGTGCCAGCAGTTACATCCAACACAGGGCCAACACCGGTGAGCTGTTTTTT.

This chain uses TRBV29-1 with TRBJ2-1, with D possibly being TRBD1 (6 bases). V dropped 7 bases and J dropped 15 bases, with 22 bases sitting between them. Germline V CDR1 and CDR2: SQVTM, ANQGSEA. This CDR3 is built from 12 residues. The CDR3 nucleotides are TGCAGCGCTGGCCACAGGGCGGGTGGGCGGTTCTTC. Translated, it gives CSAGHRAGGRFF.

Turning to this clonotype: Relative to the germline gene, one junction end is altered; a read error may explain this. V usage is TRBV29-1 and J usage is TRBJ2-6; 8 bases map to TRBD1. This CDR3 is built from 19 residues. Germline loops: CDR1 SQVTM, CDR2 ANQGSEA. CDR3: CSAEVWTGIGNSGANVLTF. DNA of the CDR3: TGCAGCGCTGAAGTTTGGACAGGGATAGGTAATTCTGGGGCTAACGTCCTGACTTTC.

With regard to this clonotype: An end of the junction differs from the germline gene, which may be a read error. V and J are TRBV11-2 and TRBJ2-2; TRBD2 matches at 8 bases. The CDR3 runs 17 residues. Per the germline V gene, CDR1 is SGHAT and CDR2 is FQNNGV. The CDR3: CASSSPRGGRNTRELFF. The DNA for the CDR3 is TGTGCTAGCAGCTCTCCCCGGGGGGGGCGGAACACCAGGGAACTGTTTTTT.

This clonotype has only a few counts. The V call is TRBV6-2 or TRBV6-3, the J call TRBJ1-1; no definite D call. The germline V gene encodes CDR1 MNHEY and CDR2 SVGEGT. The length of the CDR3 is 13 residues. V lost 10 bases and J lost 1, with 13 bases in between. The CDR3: CANVLDPNTEAFF. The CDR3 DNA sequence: TGTGCCAACGTCCTGGACCCGAACACTGAAGCTTTCTTT.

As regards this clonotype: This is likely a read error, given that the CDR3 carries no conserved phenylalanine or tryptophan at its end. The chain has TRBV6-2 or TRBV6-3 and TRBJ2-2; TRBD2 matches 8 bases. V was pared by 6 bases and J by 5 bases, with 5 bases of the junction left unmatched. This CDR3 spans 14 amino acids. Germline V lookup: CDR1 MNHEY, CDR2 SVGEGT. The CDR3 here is CASRGLEKTGELFL. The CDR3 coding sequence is TGTGCCAGCAGGGGACTAGAGAAAACCGGGGAGCTGTTTCTT.

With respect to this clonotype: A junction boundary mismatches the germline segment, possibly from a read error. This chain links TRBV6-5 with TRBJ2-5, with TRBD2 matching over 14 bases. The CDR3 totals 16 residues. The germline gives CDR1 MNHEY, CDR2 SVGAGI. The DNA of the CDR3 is TGTGCTAGCAGGGGCAGCCAGACTAGCGGGGGGGCGACCCAGTACTTC. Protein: CASRGSQTSGGATQYF.

CDR3 in DNA: TGTGCCAGCAATTCGCACGGAGAGACCTCCGGGAGAGATACGCAGTATTTT. Translation: CASNSHGETSGRDTQYF. The rearrangement joins TRBV6-2 or TRBV6-3 to TRBJ2-3, with D possibly TRBD2 on 6 matching bases. The CDR3 covers 17 residues. In germline, CDR1 is MNHEY, CDR2 SVGEGT. V lost 7 bases, J lost 5 bases, and 25 bases lay in between.

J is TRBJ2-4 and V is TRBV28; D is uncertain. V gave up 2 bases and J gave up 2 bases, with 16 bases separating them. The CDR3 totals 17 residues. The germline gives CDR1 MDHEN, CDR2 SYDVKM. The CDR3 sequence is CASSLHYSGITKNIQYF. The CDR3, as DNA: TGTGCCAGCAGTTTACACTACTCTGGAATAACCAAAAACATTCAGTACTTC.